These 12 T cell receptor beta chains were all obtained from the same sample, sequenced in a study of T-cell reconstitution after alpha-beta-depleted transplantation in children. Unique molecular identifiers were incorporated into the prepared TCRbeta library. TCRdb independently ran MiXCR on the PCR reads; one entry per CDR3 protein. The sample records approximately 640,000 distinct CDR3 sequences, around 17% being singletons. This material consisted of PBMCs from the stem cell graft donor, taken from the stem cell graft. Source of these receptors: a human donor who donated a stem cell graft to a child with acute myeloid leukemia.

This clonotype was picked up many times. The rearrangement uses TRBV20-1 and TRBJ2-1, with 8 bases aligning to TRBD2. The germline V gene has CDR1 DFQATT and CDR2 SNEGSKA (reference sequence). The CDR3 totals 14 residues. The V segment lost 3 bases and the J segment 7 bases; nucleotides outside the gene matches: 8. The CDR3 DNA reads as TGCAGTGCTAGCGGGACTAGTGTAGGGAATGAGCAGTTCTTC. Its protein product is CSASGTSVGNEQFF.

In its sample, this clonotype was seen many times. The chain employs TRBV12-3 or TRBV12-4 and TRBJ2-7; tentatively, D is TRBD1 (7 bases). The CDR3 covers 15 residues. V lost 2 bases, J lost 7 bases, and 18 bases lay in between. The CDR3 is CASSLNGGGLGEQYF. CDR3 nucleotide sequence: TGTGCCAGCAGTTTAAATGGAGGGGGCCTGGGAGAGCAGTACTTC.

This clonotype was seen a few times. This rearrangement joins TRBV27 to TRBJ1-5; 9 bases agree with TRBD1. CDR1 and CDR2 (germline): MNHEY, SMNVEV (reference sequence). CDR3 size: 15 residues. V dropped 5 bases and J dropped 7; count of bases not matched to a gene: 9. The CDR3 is CASSPAGQGGQPQHF. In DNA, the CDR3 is TGTGCCAGCAGTCCCGCGGGACAGGGAGGCCAGCCCCAGCATTTT.

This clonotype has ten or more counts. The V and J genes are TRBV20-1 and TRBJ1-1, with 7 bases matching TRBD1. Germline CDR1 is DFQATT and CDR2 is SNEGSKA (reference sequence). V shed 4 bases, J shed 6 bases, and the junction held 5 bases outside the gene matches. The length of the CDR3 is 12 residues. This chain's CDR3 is CSATDRVSEAFF. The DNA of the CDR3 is TGCAGTGCTACCGACAGGGTCTCTGAAGCTTTCTTT.

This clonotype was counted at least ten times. The CDR3 region has the DNA TGTGCCAGCAGTTACTCGGGGGATCAGGGCGAGCAGTACTTC. Translation: CASSYSGDQGEQYF. V usage is TRBV6-5 and J usage is TRBJ2-7, with D perhaps being TRBD1 or TRBD2 (5 bases each). CDR1 and CDR2 (germline): MNHEY, SVGAGI. The CDR3 consists of 14 residues. The V and J ends lost 0 bases and 6 bases respectively, with 12 bases between them.

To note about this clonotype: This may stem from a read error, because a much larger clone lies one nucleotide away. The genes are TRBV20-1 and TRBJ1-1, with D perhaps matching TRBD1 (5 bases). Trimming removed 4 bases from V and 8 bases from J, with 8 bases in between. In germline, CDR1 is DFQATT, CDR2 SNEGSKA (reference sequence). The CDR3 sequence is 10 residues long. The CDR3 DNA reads TGCAGTGCTACACAGGAGGAAGCTTTCTTT. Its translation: CSATQEEAFF.

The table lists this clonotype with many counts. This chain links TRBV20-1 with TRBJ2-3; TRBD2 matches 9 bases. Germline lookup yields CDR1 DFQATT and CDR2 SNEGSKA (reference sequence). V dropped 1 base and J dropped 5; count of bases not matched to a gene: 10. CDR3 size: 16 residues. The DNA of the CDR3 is TGCAGTGCTAGAGCCACAGCGGGGGGCAGGGTAGATACGCAGTATTTT. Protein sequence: CSARATAGGRVDTQYF.

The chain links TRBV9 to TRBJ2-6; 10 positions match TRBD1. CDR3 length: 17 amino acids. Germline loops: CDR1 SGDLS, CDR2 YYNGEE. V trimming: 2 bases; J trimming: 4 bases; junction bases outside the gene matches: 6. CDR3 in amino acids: CASSVSGTGAGANVLTF. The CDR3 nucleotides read TGTGCCAGCAGCGTTTCCGGGACAGGGGCCGGGGCCAACGTCCTGACTTTC.

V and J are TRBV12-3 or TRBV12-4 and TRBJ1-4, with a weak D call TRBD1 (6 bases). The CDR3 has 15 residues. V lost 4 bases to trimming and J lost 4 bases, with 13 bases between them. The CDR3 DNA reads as TGTGCCAGCAGTTATCGAGGACAGATTAATGAAAAACTGTTTTTT. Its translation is CASSYRGQINEKLFF.

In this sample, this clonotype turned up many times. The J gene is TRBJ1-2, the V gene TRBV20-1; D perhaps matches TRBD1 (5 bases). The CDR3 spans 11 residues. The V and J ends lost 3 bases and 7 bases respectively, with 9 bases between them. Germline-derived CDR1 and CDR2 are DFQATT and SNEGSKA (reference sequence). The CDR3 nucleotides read TGCAGTGCTAGTAACAGGTTTGGCTACACCTTC. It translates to CSASNRFGYTF.

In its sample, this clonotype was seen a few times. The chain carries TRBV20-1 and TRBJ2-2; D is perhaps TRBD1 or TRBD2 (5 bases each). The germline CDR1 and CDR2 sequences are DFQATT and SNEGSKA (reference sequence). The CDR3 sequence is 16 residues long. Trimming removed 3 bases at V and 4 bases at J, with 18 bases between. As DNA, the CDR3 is TGCAGTGCTAGCCGGCGCTCCAGGGAGAGCACCGGGGAGCTGTTTTTT. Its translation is CSASRRSRESTGELFF.

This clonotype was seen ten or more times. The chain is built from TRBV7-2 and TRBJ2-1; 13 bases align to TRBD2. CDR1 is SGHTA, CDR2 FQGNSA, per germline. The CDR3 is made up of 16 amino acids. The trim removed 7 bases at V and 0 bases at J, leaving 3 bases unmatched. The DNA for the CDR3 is TGTGCCAGCATGGGACTAGCGGGGCTCTCCTACAATGAGCAGTTCTTC. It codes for CASMGLAGLSYNEQFF.